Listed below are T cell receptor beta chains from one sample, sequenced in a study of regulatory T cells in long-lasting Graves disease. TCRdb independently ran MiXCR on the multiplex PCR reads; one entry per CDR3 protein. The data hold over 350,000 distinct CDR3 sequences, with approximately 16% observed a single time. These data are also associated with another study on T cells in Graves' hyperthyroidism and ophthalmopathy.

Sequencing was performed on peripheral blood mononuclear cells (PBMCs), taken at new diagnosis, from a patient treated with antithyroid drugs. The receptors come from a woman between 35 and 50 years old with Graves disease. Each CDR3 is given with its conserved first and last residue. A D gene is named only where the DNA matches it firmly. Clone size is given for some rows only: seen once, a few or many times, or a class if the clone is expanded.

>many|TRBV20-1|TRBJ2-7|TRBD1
CSARTGSFYEQYF
TGCAGTGCTAGGACAGGGAGTTTCTACGAGCAGTACTTC
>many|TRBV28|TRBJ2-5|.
CASSPGAATQETQYF
TGTGCCAGCAGTCCTGGGGCTGCAACTCAAGAGACCCAGTACTTC
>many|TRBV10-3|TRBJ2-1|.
CAISETSSYNEQFF
TGTGCCATCAGTGAAACTAGCTCCTACAATGAGCAGTTCTTC
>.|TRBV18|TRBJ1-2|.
CASSPEDSIRLWYGYTF
TGTGCCAGCTCACCAGAGGACTCTATACGGTTATGGTATGGCTACACCTTC
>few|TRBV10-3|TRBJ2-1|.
CAIKEGLGAEQFF
TGTGCCATCAAGGAGGGTCTGGGGGCTGAGCAGTTCTTC
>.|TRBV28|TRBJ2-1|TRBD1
CASSLWTGTGLSSYNEQFF
TGTGCCAGCAGTTTATGGACCGGGACAGGTCTAAGCTCCTACAATGAGCAGTTCTTC
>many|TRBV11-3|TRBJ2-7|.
CASSPQEGYEQYF
TGTGCCAGCAGCCCTCAGGAGGGATACGAGCAGTACTTC
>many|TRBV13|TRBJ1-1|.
CASSPGSGTEAFF
TGTGCCAGCAGCCCCGGAAGCGGCACTGAAGCTTTCTTT
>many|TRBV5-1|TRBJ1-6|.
CASRLGDNNSPLHF
TGCGCCAGCAGGCTAGGGGATAATAATTCACCCCTCCACTTT
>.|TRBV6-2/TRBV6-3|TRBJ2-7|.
CASSYSQDSYEQYF
TGTGCCAGCAGTTATTCTCAAGACTCCTACGAGCAGTACTTC
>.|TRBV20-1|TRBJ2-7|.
CSATDRNTDYEQYF
TGCAGTGCTACTGATCGCAACACCGACTACGAGCAGTACTTC
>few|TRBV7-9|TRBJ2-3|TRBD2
CASSPRAGESDTQYF
TGTGCCAGCAGCCCAAGAGCGGGAGAATCAGATACGCAGTATTTT
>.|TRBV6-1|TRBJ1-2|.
CAGSSQTGITPYGYTF
TGTGCCGGCAGCTCCCAGACAGGAATTACACCCTATGGCTACACCTTC
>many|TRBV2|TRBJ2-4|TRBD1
CASSHFSGGERLAKNIQYF
TGTGCCAGCAGCCACTTCTCAGGGGGCGAAAGGTTAGCCAAAAACATTCAGTACTTC
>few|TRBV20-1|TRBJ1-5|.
CSARGGDNQPQHF
TGCAGTGCTAGAGGAGGGGACAATCAGCCCCAGCATTTT
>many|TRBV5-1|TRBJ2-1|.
CASTHNYNEQFF
TGCGCCAGCACGCACAACTACAATGAGCAGTTCTTC
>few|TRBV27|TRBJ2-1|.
CASSLSENEQFF
TGTGCCAGCAGTTTATCAGAGAATGAGCAGTTCTTC
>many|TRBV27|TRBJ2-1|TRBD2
CASSLWTSGRSSYNEQFF
TGTGCCAGCAGTTTATGGACTAGCGGACGGTCTTCCTACAATGAGCAGTTCTTC
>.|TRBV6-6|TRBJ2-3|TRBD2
CASSYSTTSGRAAPDTQYF
TGTGCCAGCAGTTACTCGACGACTAGCGGGAGGGCCGCTCCAGATACGCAGTATTTT
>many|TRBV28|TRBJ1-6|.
CASSSMNRVIDSPLHF
TGTGCCAGCAGTTCGATGAACAGGGTTATTGACTCACCCCTCCACTTT
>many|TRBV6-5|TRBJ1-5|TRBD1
CASSYSSKGGPGNQPQHF
TGTGCCAGCAGTTACTCGAGTAAAGGGGGCCCAGGCAATCAGCCCCAGCATTTT
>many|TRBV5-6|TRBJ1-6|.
CASSYTTDSPLHF
TGTGCCAGCAGCTACACAACAGATTCACCCCTCCACTTT
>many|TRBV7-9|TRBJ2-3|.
CASSLASIYTQYF
TGTGCCAGCAGCTTAGCCTCCATTTATACGCAGTATTTT
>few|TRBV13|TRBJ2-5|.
CASSTTRVRGTQYF
TGTGCCAGCAGCACGACGAGGGTACGGGGGACCCAGTACTTC
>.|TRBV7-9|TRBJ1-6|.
CASSLEAESPLHF
TGTGCCAGCAGCTTAGAGGCGGAGTCACCCCTCCACTTT
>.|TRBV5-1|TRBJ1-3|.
CASSLVQGGFRSGNTIYF
TGCGCCAGCAGCTTGGTCCAGGGAGGGTTCCGCTCTGGAAACACCATATATTTT
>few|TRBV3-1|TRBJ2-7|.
CASSPFGTPTYEQYF
TGTGCCAGCAGTCCTTTCGGGACACCAACCTACGAGCAGTACTTC
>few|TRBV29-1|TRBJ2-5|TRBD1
CSVPGQVETQYF
TGCAGCGTTCCTGGACAGGTAGAGACCCAGTACTTC
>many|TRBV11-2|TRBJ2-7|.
CASSLAGTSHREQYF
TGTGCCAGCAGCTTAGCCGGGACAAGCCATCGGGAGCAGTACTTC
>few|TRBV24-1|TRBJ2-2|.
CATRGTGELLF
TGTGCCACCAGGGGCACCGGGGAGCTGCTTTTT
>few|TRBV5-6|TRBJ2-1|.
CASSLLGAGSYNEQFF
TGTGCCAGCAGCTTGCTGGGGGCGGGCTCCTACAATGAGCAGTTCTTC
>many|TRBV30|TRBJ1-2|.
CAWSGAHGYTF
TGTGCCTGGAGTGGGGCCCATGGCTACACCTTC
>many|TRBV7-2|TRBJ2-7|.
CASRHEDYEQYF
TGTGCCAGCAGGCATGAGGACTACGAGCAGTACTTC
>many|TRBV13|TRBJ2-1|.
CASASGLLSYNEQFF
TGTGCCAGCGCCTCTGGCTTACTATCCTACAATGAGCAGTTCTTC
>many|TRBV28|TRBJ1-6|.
CASSLANGYAYNSPLHF
TGTGCCAGCAGTTTGGCGAATGGTTATGCCTATAATTCACCCCTCCACTTT
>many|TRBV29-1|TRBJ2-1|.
CSVESSWGYNEQFF
TGCAGCGTTGAATCTAGTTGGGGGTACAATGAGCAGTTCTTC
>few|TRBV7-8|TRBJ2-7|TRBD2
CASRLGVLADPTQYF
TGTGCCAGCAGATTAGGGGTCCTAGCGGACCCAACTCAGTACTTC
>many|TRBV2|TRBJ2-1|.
CATSGLADSSGEQFF
TGTGCCACCTCGGGACTGGCAGATTCAAGTGGTGAGCAGTTCTTC
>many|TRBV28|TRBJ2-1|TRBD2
CASSLGLAGASEQFF
TGTGCCAGCAGTCTCGGACTAGCGGGAGCTAGTGAGCAGTTCTTC
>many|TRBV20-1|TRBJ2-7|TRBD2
CSARGGGDSYEQYF
TGCAGTGCTAGAGGGGGGGGGGACTCCTACGAGCAGTACTTC
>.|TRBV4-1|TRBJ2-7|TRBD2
CASSQGAYVGRDSYEQYF
TGCGCCAGCAGCCAAGGAGCCTATGTCGGGAGGGACTCCTACGAGCAGTACTTC
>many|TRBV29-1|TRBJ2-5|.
CSVESARGRETQYF
TGCAGCGTTGAATCGGCAAGAGGGAGGGAGACCCAGTACTTC
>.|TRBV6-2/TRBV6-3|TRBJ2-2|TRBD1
CASTHTMAGTGVANTGELFF
TGTGCCAGCACCCACACCATGGCCGGGACAGGAGTCGCGAACACCGGGGAGCTGTTTTTT
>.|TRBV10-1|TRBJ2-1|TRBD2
CASSELGLAGYNEQFF
TGCGCCAGCAGTGAGTTGGGGCTAGCGGGGTACAATGAGCAGTTCTTC
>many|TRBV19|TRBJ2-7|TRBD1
CASSIGTGWTQQYF
TGTGCCAGTAGTATAGGGACAGGATGGACGCAGCAGTACTTC
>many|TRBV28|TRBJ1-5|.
CASSFRWTAGNRPQHF
TGTGCCAGCAGTTTCCGGTGGACAGCGGGAAATCGGCCCCAGCATTTT
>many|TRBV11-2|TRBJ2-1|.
CASMEGGQEVYNEQFF
TGTGCCAGCATGGAGGGTGGGCAGGAGGTATACAATGAGCAGTTCTTC
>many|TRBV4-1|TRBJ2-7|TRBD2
CASSQDVAGVREQYF
TGCGCCAGCAGCCAAGATGTAGCGGGAGTGCGTGAGCAGTACTTC
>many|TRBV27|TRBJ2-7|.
CASNNGLANSGEQYF
TGTGCCAGCAATAACGGGCTAGCAAATTCAGGCGAGCAGTACTTC
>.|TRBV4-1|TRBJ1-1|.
CASSQDPAQWNTEAFF
TGCGCCAGCAGCCAAGATCCCGCACAGTGGAACACTGAAGCTTTCTTT
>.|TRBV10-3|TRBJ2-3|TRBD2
CATLKREAGDTQYF
TGTGCCACCTTGAAGCGGGAGGCGGGAGATACGCAGTATTTT
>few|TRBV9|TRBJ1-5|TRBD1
CASSRGQGLNQPQHF
TGTGCCAGCAGCCGAGGACAGGGTCTAAATCAGCCCCAGCATTTT
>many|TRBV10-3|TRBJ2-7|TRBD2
CATIVGASGSYEQYF
TGTGCCACCATCGTCGGGGCTAGCGGGAGCTACGAGCAGTACTTC
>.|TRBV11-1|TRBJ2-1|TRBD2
CASSTQRLAGVTFRGNEQFF
TGTGCCAGCAGCACCCAGAGACTAGCGGGAGTCACGTTCCGAGGTAATGAGCAGTTCTTC
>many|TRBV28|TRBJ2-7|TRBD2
CASSFSTSGVSYEQYF
TGTGCCAGCAGTTTTTCCACTAGCGGGGTCTCCTACGAGCAGTACTTC
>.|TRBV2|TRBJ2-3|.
CASSEARVDTQYF
TGTGCCAGCAGTGAAGCGCGGGTCGATACGCAGTATTTT
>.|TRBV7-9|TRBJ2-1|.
CAWSNGGNNEQLF
TGTGCCTGGAGTAACGGCGGAAACAATGAGCAGCTCTTC
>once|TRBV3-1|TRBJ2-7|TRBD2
CASSRASGRLSYEQYF
TGTGCCAGCAGCCGGGCTAGCGGGAGGTTATCCTACGAGCAGTACTTC